The clone carrying this T cell receptor (beta chain) came up a few times. This specimen belongs to a study of T-cell reconstitution after alpha-beta-depleted transplantation in children. Germline V gene data show CDR1 as DFQATT and CDR2 as SNEGSKA (reference sequence). The CDR3 runs to 13 residues. V lost 5 bases and J lost 6, with 16 bases in between. Preparation of the TCRbeta library used unique molecular identifiers. TCRdb fed the PCR reads into MiXCR, producing one record per CDR3 protein. The sample has 500,000 to 600,000 distinct CDR3 sequences; about a sixth are singletons. The sequences come from PBMCs from the stem cell graft donor, collected from the stem cell graft. The receptor's source is a human donor who donated a stem cell graft to a child with acute lymphoblastic leukemia. The V gene is TRBV20-1, the J gene TRBJ1-1, with TRBD1 as a possible D gene (5 bases). CDR3 DNA sequence: TGCAGTGCTCGTGCGGCAGGGCTGGCTGAAGCTTTCTTT. Protein: CSARAAGLAEAFF.